These 27 T cell receptor beta chains came from one sample sequenced in a study of blood T cell repertoires in COVID-19. Data came from immunoSEQ multiplex PCR; TCRdb stores just in-frame clones and leaves some out. The table lists roughly 200,000 clones, 80% to 90% of them singletons. Sequenced sample: PBMCs or T cells enriched from blood (not recorded which). The source of these receptors is a woman between 40 and 50 years old with acute COVID-19.

The chain joins TRBV19 to TRBJ2-1; D possibly corresponds to TRBD1 (5 bases). This CDR3 region has 15 residues. V was pared by 1 base and J by 4 bases, with 11 bases between. Germline V gene lookup returns CDR1 LNHDA and CDR2 SQIVND (reference sequence). This CDR3 is CASSIGGGPYNEQFF. For the CDR3, the DNA is TGTGCCAGTAGTATAGGGGGCGGACCTTACAATGAGCAGTTCTTC.

This CDR3 is CASSYERQGTSSYEQYF. The CDR3 region has the DNA TGTGCCAGCAGCTACGAGAGACAGGGGACGAGCTCCTACGAGCAGTACTTC. The chain uses TRBV7-2 and TRBJ2-7, with 8 bases fitting TRBD1. With V trimmed by 4 bases and J by 0 bases, 11 bases remained unmatched. The CDR3 is made up of 17 amino acids. The germline gives CDR1 SGHTA, CDR2 FQGNSA.

This clone has just one count. CDR3 sequence (DNA): TGTGCCAGCAGCTTAGCGGGACAGGGCTACGAGCAGTACTTC. It encodes CASSLAGQGYEQYF. The V and J genes are TRBV11-3 and TRBJ2-7, with TRBD1 identical over 9 bases. CDR3 length: 14 residues. With 1 base clipped from V and 3 bases from J, the junction kept 1 base outside the gene matches. CDR1 and CDR2 from the germline V gene are SGHNT and YENEEA.

The chain carries TRBV4-1 and TRBJ2-7; the match to TRBD1 covers 9 bases. With 5 bases clipped from V and 3 bases from J, the junction kept 5 bases outside the gene matches. The V gene's germline CDR1 is MGHRA and CDR2 YSYEKL. The CDR3 runs 14 residues. CDR3 in amino acids: CASSTPGQGYEQYF. The CDR3 DNA reads as TGCGCCAGCAGCACACCGGGACAGGGCTACGAGCAGTACTTC.

This clone has only a few counts. The rearrangement uses TRBV12-2 and TRBJ2-1; TRBD2, as called in the table, went unchecked against the DNA. TRBV12-2 is designated a pseudogene. The CDR3 length is 17 residues. This chain's CDR3 is CASRLGKVREVDNEQFF. The CDR3 DNA follows: TGTGCAAGTCGCTTAGGAAAAGTGCGGGAGGTAGACAATGAGCAGTTCTTC.

The V and J genes are TRBV18 and TRBJ1-1; D remains ambiguous. Germline loops: CDR1 KGHSH, CDR2 LQKENI. Trimming took 6 bases from V and 3 from J, leaving 20 bases between them. The CDR3 spans 16 residues. The CDR3 DNA reads TGTGCCAGCTCTCATAAGCGGACCCTAGGCGACACTGAAGCTTTCTTT. Translated, it gives CASSHKRTLGDTEAFF. The full variable domain, its missing parts supplied by reference TRBV18 and TRBJ1-1, is NAGVMQNPRHLVRRRGQEARLRCSPMKGHSHVYWYRQLPEEGLKFMVYLQKENIIDESGMPKERFSAEFPKEGPSILRIQQVVRGDSAAYFCASSHKRTLGDTEAFFGQGTRLTVV.

The chain combines TRBV7-8 with TRBJ2-2, with 7 bases matching TRBD1. Germline CDR1 reads SGHVS; CDR2 reads FQNEAQ. V lost 4 bases to trimming and J lost 4 bases; unmatched junction nucleotides: 6. The CDR3 runs 15 residues. CDR3 sequence reads: CASSSPQGVTGELFF. CDR3 sequence (DNA): TGTGCCAGCAGCTCCCCTCAGGGGGTCACCGGGGAGCTGTTTTTT.

The chain employs TRBV14 and TRBJ2-2; 10 bases match TRBD2. The ends lost 4 bases at V and 1 base at J; junction bases unmatched: 9. The CDR3 sequence is 18 residues long. Germline values: CDR1 SGHDN, CDR2 FVKESK. The CDR3 coding sequence is TGTGCCAGCAGCCCCAAGTCGGGACTAGCGAAGAACACCGGGGAGCTGTTTTTT. It yields the protein CASSPKSGLAKNTGELFF.

This rearrangement joins TRBV27 to TRBJ1-5; tentative D call: TRBD1 (5 bases). The germline gives CDR1 MNHEY, CDR2 SMNVEV (reference sequence). The CDR3 extends over 16 amino acids. V gave up 0 bases and J gave up 7 bases, with 16 bases separating them. The CDR3 DNA is TGTGCCAGCAGTTTATCAGGGTCGGCAGGGAGGCAGCCCCAGCATTTT. This sequence encodes CASSLSGSAGRQPQHF.

V and J are TRBV19 and TRBJ2-1; D gene ambiguous. With 6 bases removed from V and 0 bases from J, the gap between germline ends came to 12 bases. The CDR3 is made up of 15 amino acids. Germline V gene sequence: CDR1 LNHDA, CDR2 SQIVND (reference sequence). CDR3 residues: CASSVDRSSYNEQFF. CDR3 DNA: TGTGCCAGTAGCGTAGACCGGAGCTCCTACAATGAGCAGTTCTTC.

The genes are TRBV18 and TRBJ2-7; TRBD2 is a possible D gene (6 bases). Per germline, CDR1 KGHSH and CDR2 LQKENI. This CDR3 comprises 18 residues. V dropped 3 bases and J dropped 5 bases, with 26 bases sitting between them. The CDR3 DNA is TGTGCCAGCTCACCGACCTTAGCGGCCGGTGGGTCAGGGCACGAGCAGTACTTC. It is translated as CASSPTLAAGGSGHEQYF.

The rearrangement joins TRBV18 to TRBJ2-3; D is ambiguous. The V end lost 2 bases, the J end lost 1 base, and 7 bases lay between the germline ends. This CDR3 region has 14 residues. The germline CDR1 and CDR2 sequences are KGHSH and LQKENI. The CDR3, as DNA: TGTGCCAGCTCACCAGTCACGGGCACAGATACGCAGTATTTT. As protein: CASSPVTGTDTQYF.

The V and J genes are TRBV6-5 and TRBJ2-7; D perhaps matches TRBD2 (6 bases). V was pared by 6 bases and J by 2 bases, with 11 bases between. This CDR3 is 13 amino acids long. Germline-derived CDR1 and CDR2 are MNHEY and SVGAGI. The CDR3 bases are TGTGCCAGCAGCCTAGGAGGGACCTACGAGCAGTACTTC. Its protein product is CASSLGGTYEQYF.

This clone was seen only once. This chain links TRBV21-1 with TRBJ2-7; the table's D call TRBD1 went unverified against the DNA. TRBV21-1 has pseudogene status. The CDR3 runs to 15 residues. The CDR3 loop reads CASAKNRTPSYEQYF. DNA of the CDR3: TGTGCCAGCGCTAAGAACAGGACCCCCTCCTACGAGCAGTACTTC.

This rearrangement joins TRBV29-1 to TRBJ2-7; 11 bases fit TRBD2. The CDR3 runs 16 residues. Trimming took 6 bases from V and 5 from J; bases not matched to a gene: 15. The germline gives CDR1 SQVTM, CDR2 ANQGSEA. The CDR3 region has the DNA TGCAGCGTCGGGGGGGGCCTTAGCGGGAGGGTGGACGAGCAGTACTTC. Translating it yields CSVGGGLSGRVDEQYF.

This chain uses TRBV6-5 with TRBJ2-5; D uncertain. Germline V gene lookup returns CDR1 MNHEY and CDR2 SVGAGI. V shed 7 bases and J shed 3 bases, with 12 bases lying between them. The CDR3 length is 13 residues. For the CDR3, the DNA is TGTGCCAGCAAATGGAGTAGCAAAGAGACCCAGTACTTC. Translation gives CASKWSSKETQYF.

The chain recombines TRBV28 with TRBJ2-1, with 8 bases fitting TRBD2. Trimming cost V 1 base and J 7 bases; bases outside gene matches: 12. Germline values: CDR1 MDHEN, CDR2 SYDVKM. The CDR3 contains 17 residues. The CDR3 reads CASSLLGAGVRRNEQFF. The CDR3 DNA is TGTGCCAGCAGTTTATTAGGAGCGGGAGTGCGTAGGAATGAGCAGTTCTTC.

This sequence joins TRBV6-1 and TRBJ1-5; the D gene is possibly TRBD1 (5 bases). V was clipped by 1 base and J by 3 bases, with 10 bases between them. The CDR3 has 15 residues. The germline CDR1 and CDR2 sequences are MNHNS and SASEGT. The CDR3 sequence is CASSEVGGTNQPQHF. CDR3 nucleotide sequence: TGTGCCAGCAGTGAAGTGGGGGGGACCAATCAGCCCCAGCATTTT.

The rearrangement links TRBV15 to TRBJ2-1; TRBD2 is a possible D gene (6 bases). Germline CDR1 LNHNV, CDR2 YYDKDF (reference sequence). The CDR3 totals 14 residues. Between the trimmed V and J ends, which lost 6 bases and 4 bases, there was a span of 13 bases. The CDR3 DNA reads TGTGCCACCAGACGGGGTAGCGGTTACAATGAGCAGTTCTTC. Protein product: CATRRGSGYNEQFF.

V is TRBV2 and J is TRBJ2-1; D ambiguous. Trimming cost V 1 base and J 4 bases, with 11 bases left between them. This CDR3 is built from 15 residues. Germline CDR1 SNHLY, CDR2 FYNNEI. As DNA, the CDR3 is TGTGCCAGCAGTGAAGACAGCCGAATTTACAATGAGCAGTTCTTC. Translating gives CASSEDSRIYNEQFF.

V and J are TRBV6-2 or TRBV6-3 and TRBJ2-1, with D perhaps matching TRBD1 (6 bases). CDR1 is MNHEY and CDR2 is SVGEGT in the germline V gene. V lost 0 bases and J 9 bases, leaving 18 bases between the germline ends. The CDR3 totals 16 residues. CDR3 region: CASSYSGQYYTSEQFF. The CDR3 DNA is TGTGCCAGCAGTTACTCCGGACAGTACTATACTAGTGAGCAGTTCTTC.

The chain employs TRBV19 and TRBJ2-7; TRBD2 matches 7 bases. The CDR3 contains 14 residues. Unmatched junction bases numbered 8, after V lost 5 bases and J lost 4 bases. The germline CDR1 and CDR2 sequences are LNHDA and SQIVND (reference sequence). CDR3 in amino acids: CASSSGGSAYEQYF. The CDR3 DNA follows: TGTGCCAGTAGTTCTGGCGGGAGTGCGTACGAGCAGTACTTC.

The V and J genes are TRBV9 and TRBJ1-5, with D possibly being TRBD1 (5 bases). In germline, CDR1 is SGDLS, CDR2 YYNGEE. The CDR3 loop spans 13 amino acids. V was cut by 0 bases and J by 7 bases, with 8 bases left in between. CDR3 region: CASSVGGEQPQHF. CDR3 nucleotide sequence: TGTGCCAGCAGCGTAGGGGGGGAACAGCCCCAGCATTTT.

This sequence joins TRBV2 and TRBJ2-2, with a weak D call TRBD1 (5 bases). This CDR3 is 13 amino acids long. In germline, CDR1 is SNHLY, CDR2 FYNNEI. Trimming cost V 8 bases and J 8 bases, with 15 bases left between them. The CDR3 DNA reads TGTGCCAGCGGGGCCCTGGTCGCTGGGGAGCTGTTTTTT. Amino acid sequence: CASGALVAGELFF.

The V gene is TRBV7-2, the J gene TRBJ2-1, with 9 bases lining up with TRBD1. Germline loops: CDR1 SGHTA, CDR2 FQGNSA. The V segment lost 4 bases and the J segment 15 bases; nucleotides outside the gene matches: 13. The CDR3 loop spans 14 amino acids. CDR3 coding DNA: TGTGCCAGCAGCTCCCAAATCGGACAGGGGATATCGTTCTTC. Residues: CASSSQIGQGISFF. The entire variable domain, with the rest obtained from reference TRBV7-2 and TRBJ2-1, is as follows: GAGVSQSPSNKVTEKGKDVELRCDPISGHTALYWYRQSLGQGLEFLIYFQGNSAPDKSGLPSDRFSAERTGGSVSTLTIQRTQQEDSAVYLCASSSQIGQGISFFGPGTRLTVL.

The J gene is TRBJ2-1, the V gene TRBV5-1, with D possibly matching TRBD2 (6 bases). V was shortened by 2 bases and J by 2 bases, with 14 bases between the two germline ends. This CDR3 is 16 amino acids long. Germline loops: CDR1 SGHRS, CDR2 YFSETQ. This chain's CDR3 is CASSLTTGATYNEQFF. In DNA form, the CDR3 reads TGCGCCAGCAGCTTAACAACGGGAGCGACCTACAATGAGCAGTTCTTC.

V gene TRBV6-5 combines with J gene TRBJ2-7; 10 bases match TRBD1. Germline V gene data show CDR1 as MNHEY and CDR2 as SVGAGI. This CDR3 is 14 amino acids long. The J segment lost 5 bases and the V segment lost 6 bases, leaving 7 bases of the junction unmatched. The CDR3 region is CASSRDRGRHEQYF. The CDR3 nucleotides read TGTGCCAGCAGCCGGGACAGGGGACGCCACGAGCAGTACTTC.